The 5 T cell receptor beta chains reported below all come from one sample, sequenced in a study of Graves' ophthalmopathy and Graves' hyperthyroidism. RNA transcripts were the template, and TCR beta CDR3 regions were amplified from them. HTBI primers were used in a first-round RT-PCR, which preceded a second-round multiplex PCR. TCRdb ran MiXCR on the multiplex PCR reads and lists one entry per CDR3 protein. The sample yields around 670,000 distinct CDR3 sequences, around 40% seen once. Specimen: peripheral blood. The receptors stem from an adult man with Graves' ophthalmopathy.

The CDR3 region has the DNA TGTGCCAGCAGCACCTGGACAGGTCCCTACGAGCAGTACTTC. Encoded protein: CASSTWTGPYEQYF. The V gene is TRBV7-9, the J gene TRBJ2-7; 7 nucleotides align to TRBD1. Trimming at V came to 5 bases and at J to 2 bases, leaving 6 bases not matched to a gene. CDR3 length: 14 residues. CDR1 and CDR2 (germline): SEHNR, FQNEAQ (reference sequence).

The chain joins TRBV30 to TRBJ1-5; no reliable D call. The germline gives CDR1 GTSNPN, CDR2 SVGIG (reference sequence). V gave up 1 base and J gave up 11 bases, with 9 bases separating them. This CDR3 is built from 11 residues. CDR3 in amino acids: CAWSEAGTQHF. The CDR3 DNA reads TGTGCCTGGAGTGAGGCGGGGACCCAGCATTTT.

Only a few counts were recorded for this clonotype. An end of the junction differs from the germline gene, which may be a read error. J is TRBJ1-5 and V is TRBV24-1; D is ambiguous. The CDR3 covers 13 residues. CDR1 and CDR2 from the germline V gene are KGHDR and SFDVKD. CDR3 in amino acids: CASSVSTNQPQHF. The CDR3 DNA reads as TGTGCCAGCAGTGTCTCGACGAACCAGCCCCAGCATTTT.

This clonotype was seen repeatedly, ten times or more. V is TRBV7-9 and J is TRBJ2-7, with TRBD1 matching over 9 bases. Germline V gene lookup returns CDR1 SEHNR and CDR2 FQNEAQ (reference sequence). V trimming: 11 bases; J trimming: 6 bases; junction bases outside the gene matches: 11. The CDR3 contains 13 residues. The CDR3 protein is CASGRDRDSEQYF. In nucleotides, the CDR3 is TGTGCCTCTGGCCGGGACAGGGACTCCGAGCAGTACTTC.

The chain joins TRBV25-1 to TRBJ2-3; no clear D. V was pared by 6 bases and J by 4 bases, with 20 bases between. CDR1 is MGHDK, CDR2 SYGVNS, per germline. The CDR3 loop spans 16 amino acids. CDR3 coding DNA: TGTGCCAGCAGCTTGGAACTCAGGACCACCGCAGATACGCAGTATTTT. Translating gives CASSLELRTTADTQYF.